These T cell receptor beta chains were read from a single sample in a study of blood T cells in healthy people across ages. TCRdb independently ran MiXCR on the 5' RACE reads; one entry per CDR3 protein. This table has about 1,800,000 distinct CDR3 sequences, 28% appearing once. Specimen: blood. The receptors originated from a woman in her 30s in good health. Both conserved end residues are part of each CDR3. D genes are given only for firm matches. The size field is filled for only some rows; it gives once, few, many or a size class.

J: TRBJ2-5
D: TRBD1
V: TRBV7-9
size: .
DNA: TGTGCCAGCAGCACGGGACAGACGGGAGAGACCCAGTACTTC
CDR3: CASSTGQTGETQYF

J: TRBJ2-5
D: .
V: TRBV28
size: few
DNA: TGTGCCAGCAGTTTGATCGGGACTCAAGAGACCCAGTACTTC
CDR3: CASSLIGTQETQYF

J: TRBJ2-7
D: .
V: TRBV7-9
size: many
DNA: TGTGCCAGCAGCTCTATCTCCGGCGAGCAGTACTTC
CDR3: CASSSISGEQYF

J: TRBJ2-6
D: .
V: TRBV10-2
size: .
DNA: TGCGCCAGCTACACTCCCTCTGGGGCCAACGTCCTGACTTTC
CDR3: CASYTPSGANVLTF

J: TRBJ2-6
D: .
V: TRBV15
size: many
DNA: TGTGCCACCAGTCCTCTCTCTGGGGCCAACGTCCTGACTTTC
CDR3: CATSPLSGANVLTF

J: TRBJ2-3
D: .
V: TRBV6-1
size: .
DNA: TGTGCCAGCAGCTCCACCCCCACAGGCTTGATGACAGATACGCAGTATTTT
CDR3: CASSSTPTGLMTDTQYF

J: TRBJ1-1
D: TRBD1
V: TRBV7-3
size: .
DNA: TGTGCCAGCAGCGTACAGGGGTATGTCACTGAAGCTTTCTTT
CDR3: CASSVQGYVTEAFF

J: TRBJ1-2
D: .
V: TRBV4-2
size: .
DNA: TGTGCCAGCAGCCAAGAGGGTCGGAATCTGGATGGCTACACCTTC
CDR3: CASSQEGRNLDGYTF

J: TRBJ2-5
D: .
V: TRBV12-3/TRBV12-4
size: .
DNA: TGTGCCAGCAGTGAACAGGACAGCCAGCAAGAGACCCAGTACTTC
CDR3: CASSEQDSQQETQYF

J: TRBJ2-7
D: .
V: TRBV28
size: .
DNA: TGTGCCAGCTGCAGCGGTCCGGCCTACGAGCAGTACTTC
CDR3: CASCSGPAYEQYF

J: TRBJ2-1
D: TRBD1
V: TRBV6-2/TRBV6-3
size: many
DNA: TGTGCCAGCAGCGAGGGACAGAGCTCCTACAATGAGCAGTTCTTC
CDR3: CASSEGQSSYNEQFF

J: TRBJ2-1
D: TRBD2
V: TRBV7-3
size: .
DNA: TGTGCCAGCAGCTTAGCGGGGGGCCCCTTCGATGAGCAGTTCTTC
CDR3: CASSLAGGPFDEQFF

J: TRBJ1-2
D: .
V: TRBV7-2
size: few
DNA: TGTGCCAGCAGCTTAAGGCAGGGAGGGACATATGGCTACACCTTC
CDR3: CASSLRQGGTYGYTF

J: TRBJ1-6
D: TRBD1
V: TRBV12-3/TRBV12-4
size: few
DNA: TGTGCCAGCAGTTTAGCTAAGAACAGGGGGGACTCACCCCTCCACTTT
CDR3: CASSLAKNRGDSPLHF

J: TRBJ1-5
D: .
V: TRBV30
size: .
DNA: TGTGCCTGGAGTAAGATGGTTACAGGTCCCCAGCATTTT
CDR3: CAWSKMVTGPQHF

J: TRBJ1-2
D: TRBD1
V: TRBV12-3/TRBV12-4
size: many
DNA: TGTGCCAGCAGCCCTGGACAGGGGGTATCGGGCTACACCTTC
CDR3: CASSPGQGVSGYTF

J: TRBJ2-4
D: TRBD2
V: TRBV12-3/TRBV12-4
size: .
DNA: TGTGCCAGCAGTTTAGGCCTAGCGGGGGGACGATCGTCGTACTTC
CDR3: CASSLGLAGGRSSYF

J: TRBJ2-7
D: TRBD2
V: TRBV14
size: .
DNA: TGTGCCAGCAGCCGAGGGGACATTCTAGCGGGAGGCTCCTACGAGCAGTACTTC
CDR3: CASSRGDILAGGSYEQYF

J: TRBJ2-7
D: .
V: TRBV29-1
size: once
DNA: TGCAGCGTTGTGTTGGGTATCGGCTACGAGCAGTACTTC
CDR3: CSVVLGIGYEQYF

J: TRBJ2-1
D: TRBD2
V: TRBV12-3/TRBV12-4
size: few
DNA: TGTGCCAGCAGTCGATCTAGCGGGAGAGGGGGGACCTACAATGAGCAGTTCTTC
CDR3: CASSRSSGRGGTYNEQFF

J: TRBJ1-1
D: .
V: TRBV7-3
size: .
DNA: TGTTCCAGCAGCTTAGGTCCGGGGCTTAACACTGAAGCTTTCTTT
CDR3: CSSSLGPGLNTEAFF

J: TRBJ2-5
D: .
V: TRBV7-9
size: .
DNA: TGTGCCAGCAGCCCCAGGGGGGTATCGGGTGGAGAGACCCAGTACTTC
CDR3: CASSPRGVSGGETQYF

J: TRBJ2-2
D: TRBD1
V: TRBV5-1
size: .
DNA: TGCGTCAGCAGCTTGAGGACAGGGGGCGACGGGGAGCTGTTTTTT
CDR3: CVSSLRTGGDGELFF

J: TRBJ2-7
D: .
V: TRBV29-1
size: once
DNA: TGCAGCGTTGTGAAAGGGAGGTACGAGCAGTACTTC
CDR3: CSVVKGRYEQYF

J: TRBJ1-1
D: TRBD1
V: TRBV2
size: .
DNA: TGTGCCAGCTCCGGGACAGCGGGCACTGAAGCTTTCTTT
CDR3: CASSGTAGTEAFF

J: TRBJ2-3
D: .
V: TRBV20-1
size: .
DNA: TGCAGTGCTGGCCAAACAACAGATACGCAGTATTTT
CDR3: CSAGQTTDTQYF

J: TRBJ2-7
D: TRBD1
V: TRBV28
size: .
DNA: TGTGCCAGCAGCCCGGGACAGGGTCCCCCCTATGAGCAGTACTTC
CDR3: CASSPGQGPPYEQYF

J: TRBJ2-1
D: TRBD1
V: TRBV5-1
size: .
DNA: TGCGCCAGTAGCTTGCGGGACAGGGACCATGAGCAGTTCTTC
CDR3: CASSLRDRDHEQFF

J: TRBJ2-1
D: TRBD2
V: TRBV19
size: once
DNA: TGTGCCAGTAGTAAATCCGCTAGCGGGAGACACAATGAGCAGTTCTTC
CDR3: CASSKSASGRHNEQFF

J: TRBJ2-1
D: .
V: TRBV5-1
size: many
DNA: TGCGCCAGCAGCCAAGACAGCAGACAAAACAATGAGCAGTTCTTC
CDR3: CASSQDSRQNNEQFF

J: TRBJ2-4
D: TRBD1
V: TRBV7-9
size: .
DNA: TGTGCCAGCAGCTTAGGTGACAGGGGTACCAAAAACATTCAGTACTTC
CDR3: CASSLGDRGTKNIQYF

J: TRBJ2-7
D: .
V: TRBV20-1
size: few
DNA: TGCAGTGCTAGATTCTATGCGAACAGGGATCCTTACGAGCAGTACTTC
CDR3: CSARFYANRDPYEQYF

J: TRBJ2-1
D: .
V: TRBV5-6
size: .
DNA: TGTGCCAGCAGCTTGGTAATGGCTCTTGAGCAGTTCTTC
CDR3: CASSLVMALEQFF